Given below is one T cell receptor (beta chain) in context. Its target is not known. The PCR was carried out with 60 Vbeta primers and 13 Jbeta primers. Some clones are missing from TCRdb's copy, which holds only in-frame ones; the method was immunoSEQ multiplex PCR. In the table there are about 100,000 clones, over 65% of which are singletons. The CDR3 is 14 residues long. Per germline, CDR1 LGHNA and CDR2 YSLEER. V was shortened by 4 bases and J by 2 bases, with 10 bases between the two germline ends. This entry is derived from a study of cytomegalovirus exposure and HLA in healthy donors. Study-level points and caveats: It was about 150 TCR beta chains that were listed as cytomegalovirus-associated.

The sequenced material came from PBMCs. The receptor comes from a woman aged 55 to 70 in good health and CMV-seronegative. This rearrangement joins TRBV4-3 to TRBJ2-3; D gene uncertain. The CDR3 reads CASSRRVNTDTQYF. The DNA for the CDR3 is TGCGCCAGCAGCCGTCGGGTTAACACAGATACGCAGTATTTT.